This is a list of T cell receptor beta chains from one sample in a study of regulatory T cells in long-lasting Graves disease. A single record per CDR3 protein comes from TCRdb applying MiXCR to the multiplex PCR reads. The sample lists some 420,000 distinct CDR3 sequences, about 20% occurring once. Here the sequenced sample was peripheral blood mononuclear cells (PBMCs), taken when the disease was refractory, from a patient treated with antithyroid drugs. The receptors shown here come from a female donor with Graves disease. The CDR3 runs from the conserved cysteine through the conserved F or W. The D gene is left open where the match is weak. For some rows the clone size is stated as once, few or many, or as a class when expanded; others skip it.

V	D	J	size	CDR3	DNA
TRBV12-3/TRBV12-4	TRBD2	TRBJ2-5	many	CASRRTSGVETQYF	TGTGCCAGCAGGAGGACTAGCGGGGTTGAGACCCAGTACTTC
TRBV7-9	.	TRBJ1-1	.	CASTRQGLNTEAFF	TGTGCCAGCACCCGCCAGGGACTCAACACTGAAGCTTTCTTT
TRBV11-1	TRBD2	TRBJ2-7	.	CASSDIASGMYEQYF	TGTGCCAGCAGCGATATCGCTAGCGGGATGTACGAGCAGTACTTC
TRBV30	TRBD2	TRBJ2-7	.	CAWTSGPYEQYF	TGTGCCTGGACTAGCGGACCCTACGAGCAGTACTTC
TRBV19	.	TRBJ2-7	many	CASSIQVYTNEQYF	TGTGCCAGTAGTATACAGGTTTACACGAACGAGCAGTACTTC
TRBV6-5	.	TRBJ2-7	.	CASSYSGRFHEQYF	TGTGCCAGCAGTTACTCGGGAAGGTTTCACGAGCAGTACTTC
TRBV7-9	TRBD1	TRBJ2-5	.	CASSFFGQGHRETQYF	TGTGCCAGCAGCTTCTTCGGACAGGGACATAGAGAGACCCAGTACTTC
TRBV11-2	.	TRBJ2-1	.	CASSPGSRREQFF	TGTGCCAGCAGTCCGGGATCGCGGAGGGAGCAGTTCTTC
TRBV6-1	.	TRBJ2-7	few	CASRPKWAISGPGYEQYF	TGTGCCAGCAGACCAAAATGGGCCATTAGCGGCCCAGGATACGAGCAGTACTTC
TRBV30	TRBD2	TRBJ2-3	.	CAWSRTSGNTDTQYF	TGTGCCTGGAGTAGGACTAGCGGGAACACAGATACGCAGTATTTT
TRBV2	.	TRBJ1-3	many	CASSATYSGNTIYF	TGTGCCAGCAGTGCCACCTACTCTGGAAACACCATATATTTT
TRBV10-3	.	TRBJ1-2	few	CAIRAPGRTNYGYTF	TGTGCCATCAGAGCCCCAGGACGGACTAACTATGGCTACACCTTC
TRBV20-1	.	TRBJ2-1	few	CSASGLAHNEQFF	TGCAGTGCTAGTGGGCTAGCGCATAATGAGCAGTTCTTC
TRBV18	.	TRBJ2-5	few	CASSPPNLQETQYF	TGTGCCAGCTCACCACCGAACCTCCAAGAGACCCAGTACTTC
TRBV9	.	TRBJ1-4	.	CASSVDQGSEKLFF	TGTGCCAGCAGCGTAGACCAGGGGAGTGAAAAACTGTTTTTT
TRBV30	TRBD2	TRBJ2-5	.	CAWTRGGGRETQYF	TGTGCCTGGACCCGTGGGGGGGGTAGGGAGACCCAGTACTTC
TRBV12-3/TRBV12-4	.	TRBJ1-5	many	CASSFALGGNQPQHF	TGTGCCAGCAGTTTTGCCCTGGGTGGCAATCAGCCCCAGCATTTT
TRBV3-1	.	TRBJ1-6	few	CASSPLGHNNSPLHF	TGTGCCAGCAGCCCTCTGGGCCATAATAATTCACCCCTCCACTTT
TRBV20-1	TRBD2	TRBJ2-7	.	CSGGLAEVYEQYF	TGCAGTGGCGGGCTAGCGGAGGTCTACGAGCAGTACTTC
TRBV25-1	TRBD2	TRBJ2-7	.	CARGLAEYEQHF	TGTGCCAGAGGACTAGCGGAATACGAGCAGCACTTC
TRBV19	.	TRBJ1-5	.	CASSRGYQPQHF	TGTGCCAGTAGCAGAGGGTATCAGCCCCAGCATTTT
TRBV2	.	TRBJ1-2	many	CASRGQGDYGYTF	TGTGCCAGCAGAGGGCAGGGTGACTATGGCTACACCTTC
TRBV20-1	.	TRBJ1-2	few	CSARGTGVAGGYTF	TGCAGTGCTAGAGGTACAGGCGTCGCGGGAGGCTACACCTTC
TRBV5-1	.	TRBJ2-7	.	CASSLLTGPYEQYF	TGCGCCAGCAGCTTGTTAACAGGTCCCTACGAGCAGTACTTC
TRBV30	.	TRBJ1-4	.	CAWSSGYGEKLFF	TGTGCCTGGAGCTCCGGGTATGGTGAAAAACTGTTTTTT
TRBV12-3/TRBV12-4	.	TRBJ2-2	many	CASSFTVSAGELFF	TGTGCCAGCAGTTTTACGGTCTCCGCCGGGGAGCTGTTTTTT
TRBV5-1	.	TRBJ2-5	few	CASSAGTSRGQYF	TGCGCCAGCAGCGCCGGGACATCAAGGGGGCAGTACTTC
TRBV28	.	TRBJ1-2	many	CASSSGVYNYGYTF	TGTGCCAGCAGTTCAGGTGTCTATAACTATGGCTACACCTTC
TRBV28	.	TRBJ1-1	many	CASSIPQGYTEAFF	TGTGCCAGCAGTATTCCTCAGGGTTACACTGAAGCTTTCTTT
TRBV2	.	TRBJ2-1	few	CASSEAGPVPPYNEQFF	TGTGCCAGCAGTGAAGCGGGGCCTGTCCCCCCCTACAATGAGCAGTTCTTC
TRBV10-3	.	TRBJ2-7	.	CAISESTWEVLYEQYF	TGTGCCATCAGTGAGTCGACGTGGGAAGTTCTCTACGAGCAGTACTTC
TRBV19	.	TRBJ2-3	.	CASSRTGGRASADTQYF	TGTGCCAGCTCTCGGACAGGTGGGAGGGCTAGCGCAGATACGCAGTATTTT
TRBV6-1	.	TRBJ2-7	many	CASRISRDEQYF	TGTGCCAGCCGAATCTCGAGGGACGAGCAGTACTTC
TRBV18	.	TRBJ2-1	.	CASSPIGRGRYNEQFF	TGTGCCAGCTCACCCATCGGCAGGGGTAGGTACAATGAGCAGTTCTTC
TRBV7-2	.	TRBJ2-2	.	CASSLVGTPVGTGELFF	TGTGCCAGCAGCTTAGTCGGGACTCCAGTCGGAACCGGGGAGCTGTTTTTT
TRBV6-2/TRBV6-3	TRBD2	TRBJ2-7	many	CASSYSASGPYEQYF	TGTGCCAGCAGTTACTCGGCTAGCGGTCCCTACGAGCAGTACTTC
TRBV2	.	TRBJ2-7	many	CASSEEGGGSLHEQYF	TGTGCCAGCAGTGAAGAGGGAGGAGGGAGTTTACACGAGCAGTACTTC
TRBV27	TRBD1	TRBJ1-5	many	CASSLSGQGNQPQHF	TGTGCCAGCAGTTTATCGGGACAGGGCAATCAGCCCCAGCATTTT